Following are 32 T cell receptor beta chains from one sample sequenced in a study of control samples from healthy donors and cancer patients. Assay: immunoSEQ multiplex PCR; the TCRdb copy retains only in-frame clones and omits some. Here the sample spans around 120,000 clones, approximately 94% being singletons. Sequenced input: blood. All receptors come from a man aged 25-45 years in good health.

The CDR3 sequence is CASSLSDLNSPLHF. CDR3 bases: TGTGCCAGCAGCTTGTCGGACCTAAATTCACCCCTCCACTTT. This rearrangement joins TRBV5-5 to TRBJ1-6; D not certain. Germline CDR1 and CDR2: SGHKS and YYEKEE (reference sequence). CDR3 length equals 14 residues. V shed 1 base and J shed 7 bases, with 9 bases lying between them.

The chain joins TRBV13 to TRBJ2-7, with D possibly matching TRBD1 (5 bases). V gave up 4 bases and J gave up 5 bases, with 15 bases separating them. Germline CDR1 and CDR2: PRHDT and FYEKMQ (reference sequence). The length of the CDR3 is 14 residues. The CDR3 reads CASSSQGLVNEQYF. As DNA, the CDR3 is TGTGCCAGCAGCTCGCAGGGATTGGTGAACGAGCAGTACTTC.

The chain is built from TRBV27 and TRBJ1-1; TRBD1 aligns across 7 bases. The germline V gene has CDR1 MNHEY and CDR2 SMNVEV (reference sequence). The V and J ends lost 5 bases and 4 bases, in that order; junction bases with no gene match: 13. This CDR3 is built from 16 residues. The CDR3 spells CASSLWTGLESTEAFF. The CDR3 nucleotides are TGTGCCAGCAGTCTCTGGACAGGCCTGGAGAGCACTGAAGCTTTCTTT.

V usage is TRBV7-8 and J usage is TRBJ1-3, with D tentatively TRBD1 (5 bases). There are 14 residues in the CDR3. The V end was cut by 4 bases, the J end by 0 bases, with 7 bases between. CDR1 is SGHVS, CDR2 FQNEAQ, per germline. Written as DNA, the CDR3 is TGTGCCAGCAGCTGGGGGATCTCTGGAAACACCATATATTTT. Protein: CASSWGISGNTIYF.

The genes are TRBV4-3 and TRBJ2-2, with 8 positions matching TRBD2. V gave up 7 bases and J gave up 3 bases; unmatched junction bases: 13. Germline V gene data show CDR1 as LGHNA and CDR2 as YSLEER. This CDR3 is built from 17 residues. CDR3 nucleotide sequence: TGCGCCAGCAACAAGATCCTGGCGGGGGGATACACCGGGGAGCTGTTTTTT. This codes for CASNKILAGGYTGELFF.

The chain is built from TRBV18 and TRBJ2-1; D gene uncertain. CDR3 length: 15 amino acids. Germline-derived CDR1 and CDR2 are KGHSH and LQKENI. V lost 3 bases and J 4 bases, leaving 13 bases between the germline ends. CDR3 protein: CASSPTVTGYNEQFF. The DNA of the CDR3 is TGTGCCAGCTCACCTACAGTTACGGGTTACAATGAGCAGTTCTTC. Looking up the rest from reference TRBV18 and TRBJ2-1 gives the full variable domain: NAGVMQNPRHLVRRRGQEARLRCSPMKGHSHVYWYRQLPEEGLKFMVYLQKENIIDESGMPKERFSAEFPKEGPSILRIQQVVRGDSAAYFCASSPTVTGYNEQFFGPGTRLTVL.

V is TRBV9 and J is TRBJ1-6; D gene ambiguous. Looked up from germline, CDR1 is SGDLS and CDR2 is YYNGEE. The CDR3 runs to 15 residues. V shed 3 bases and J shed 7 bases, with 14 bases lying between them. CDR3: CASSAGGGWNSPLHF. The CDR3 region has the DNA TGTGCCAGCAGCGCGGGAGGAGGATGGAATTCACCCCTCCACTTT. Drawing the rest from reference TRBV9 and TRBJ1-6, the complete variable domain is DSGVTQTPKHLITATGQRVTLRCSPRSGDLSVYWYQQSLDQGLQFLIQYYNGEERAKGNILERFSAQQFPDLHSELNLSSLELGDSALYFCASSAGGGWNSPLHFGNGTRLTVT.

The rearrangement links TRBV11-2 to TRBJ2-7; D unclear. Germline V gene data show CDR1 as SGHAT and CDR2 as FQNNGV. With 0 bases removed from V and 3 bases from J, the gap between germline ends came to 9 bases. The CDR3 contains 14 residues. The CDR3 spells CASSLDQLGYEQYF. The CDR3 bases are TGTGCCAGCAGCTTAGACCAGCTAGGCTACGAGCAGTACTTC.

As to this clone: Its ends do not fully match the called genes, so a read error is possible. Other DNA sequences in the same sample also yield this CDR3. The chain joins TRBV18 to TRBJ2-3; the D is unclear. Germline lookup yields CDR1 KGHSH and CDR2 LQKENI. There are 13 residues in the CDR3. CDR3 sequence (DNA): TGTGCCAGCTCACCTCAGAACACAGATACGCAATATTTT. Protein: CASSPQNTDTQYF.

The chain couples TRBV2 to TRBJ1-4; possibly TRBD1 for D (6 bases). There are 19 residues in the CDR3. The V gene lost 7 bases and the J gene lost 0 bases, with 24 bases spanning the gap. Germline CDR1 is SNHLY and CDR2 is FYNNEI. CDR3: CASKVTGILMVATNEKLFF. The CDR3 DNA sequence: TGTGCCAGCAAAGTAACAGGGATCCTCATGGTTGCAACTAATGAAAAACTGTTTTTT.

V and J are TRBV27 and TRBJ2-2; 14 nucleotides line up with TRBD2. Germline V gives CDR1 MNHEY, CDR2 SMNVEV (reference sequence). CDR3 size: 18 residues. The junction had 8 bases not matched to a gene; V was cut back by 6 bases and J by 2 bases. CDR3 sequence reads: CASRRGTSGGFNTGELFF. DNA for the CDR3: TGTGCCAGCAGGAGGGGGACTAGCGGGGGCTTTAACACCGGGGAGCTGTTTTTT.

This chain links TRBV27 with TRBJ1-2; D might be TRBD1 (5 bases). V was cut by 5 bases and J by 8 bases, with 12 bases left in between. Germline V gene data show CDR1 as MNHEY and CDR2 as SMNVEV (reference sequence). The CDR3 covers 12 residues. This CDR3 is CASSNEGRGYTF. DNA of the CDR3: TGTGCCAGCAGTAACGAGGGACGCGGCTACACCTTC.

V gene TRBV27 combines with J gene TRBJ2-7; D is perhaps TRBD1 (6 bases). The germline V and J ends were trimmed by 2 bases and 4 bases, with 12 bases remaining between them. CDR3 size: 14 residues. Germline V CDR1 and CDR2: MNHEY, SMNVEV (reference sequence). CDR3 sequence: CASSLMAGEYEQYF. The CDR3 DNA is TGTGCCAGCAGTTTAATGGCAGGGGAATACGAGCAGTACTTC.

This sequence joins TRBV7-9 and TRBJ2-2; no reliable D call. The ends were cut back, 1 base at V and 6 bases at J, with 6 bases in the middle. The CDR3 contains 13 residues. The V gene's germline CDR1 is SEHNR and CDR2 FQNEAQ (reference sequence). CDR3 sequence reads: CASSLERSGELFF. In nucleotides, the CDR3 is TGTGCCAGCAGCTTAGAGAGGTCCGGGGAGCTGTTTTTT.

The chain uses TRBV19 and TRBJ2-2; D call uncertain. Germline V CDR1 and CDR2: LNHDA, SQIVND (reference sequence). Trimming removed 3 bases from V and 4 bases from J, with 6 bases in between. CDR3 length: 13 amino acids. This chain's CDR3 is CASSIMPTGELFF. DNA of the CDR3: TGTGCCAGTAGTATCATGCCCACCGGGGAGCTGTTTTTT.

V is TRBV13 and J is TRBJ2-2; 8 bases align to TRBD1. Germline CDR1 reads PRHDT; CDR2 reads FYEKMQ (reference sequence). This CDR3 contains 16 residues. V shed 3 bases and J 1 base; nucleotides not matched to a gene: 4. The DNA of the CDR3 is TGTGCCAGCAGCTTTCGGACAGGGCGGAACACCGGGGAGCTGTTTTTT. It yields the protein CASSFRTGRNTGELFF.

The V and J genes are TRBV2 and TRBJ2-1, with TRBD1 matching over 11 bases. The CDR3 length is 14 residues. Germline V gene sequence: CDR1 SNHLY, CDR2 FYNNEI. J gave up 7 bases and V 10 bases, and 9 bases lay outside the gene matches. The CDR3 DNA sequence: TGTGCCACCTCGGGACAGGGGGTAGGTAATGAGCAGTTCTTC. Residues: CATSGQGVGNEQFF.

This chain connects TRBV28 to TRBJ1-2, with 8 bases matching TRBD1. The J segment lost 5 bases and the V segment lost 6 bases, leaving 5 bases of the junction unmatched. The CDR3 covers 13 residues. Germline V CDR1 and CDR2: MDHEN, SYDVKM. The CDR3 DNA reads as TGTGCCAGCAGACTGACAGGGGAATATGGCTACACCTTC. Its translation is CASRLTGEYGYTF.

This clone showed up just once. The chain carries TRBV18 and TRBJ2-5; possibly TRBD1 or TRBD2 for D (6 bases each). The V end lost 6 bases, the J end lost 5 bases, and 13 bases lay between the germline ends. Germline loops: CDR1 KGHSH, CDR2 LQKENI. This CDR3 is 13 amino acids long. The CDR3 spells CASSTGGTETQYF. CDR3 nucleotide sequence: TGTGCCAGCTCTACCGGGGGCACGGAGACCCAGTACTTC.

The V gene is TRBV3-1 (or the pseudogene TRBV3-2), the J gene TRBJ2-7; D may match TRBD1 or TRBD2 (5 bases each). Germline V gene sequence: CDR1 LGHDT, CDR2 YNNKEL (reference sequence). CDR3 length: 15 residues. V lost 4 bases to trimming and J lost 1 base, with 14 bases between them. The CDR3 coding sequence is TGTGCCAGCAGCCCCGGGACCGAGATATCCTACGAGCAGTACTTC. Amino acid sequence: CASSPGTEISYEQYF.

The chain recombines TRBV18 with TRBJ2-2; maybe TRBD1 (6 bases). This CDR3 comprises 19 residues. Germline values: CDR1 KGHSH, CDR2 LQKENI. The V and J ends lost 3 bases and 3 bases respectively, with 23 bases between them. CDR3 DNA: TGTGCCAGCTCACCCCGGGCGAAGGGGGACCCCGGTTACACCGGGGAGCTGTTTTTT. Translating gives CASSPRAKGDPGYTGELFF.

The chain recombines TRBV30 with TRBJ2-3; tentatively, D is TRBD1 (6 bases). Trimming removed 5 bases from V and 4 bases from J, with 19 bases in between. Germline V gives CDR1 GTSNPN, CDR2 SVGIG (reference sequence). The CDR3 totals 15 residues. The CDR3, as DNA: TGTGCCTGGGGGGACACCCCGTCGCCGGCAGATACGCAGTATTTT. It specifies CAWGDTPSPADTQYF.

The chain uses TRBV7-2 and TRBJ1-1, with D possibly matching TRBD1 (6 bases). The CDR3 is made up of 15 amino acids. V lost 3 bases, J lost 8 bases, and 19 bases lay in between. Germline lookup yields CDR1 SGHTA and CDR2 FQGNSA. The CDR3: CASSLSGGGAAEAFF. The DNA for the CDR3 is TGTGCCAGCAGCTTGAGTGGAGGGGGGGCGGCGGAAGCTTTCTTT. Drawing the rest from reference TRBV7-2 and TRBJ1-1, the complete variable domain is GAGVSQSPSNKVTEKGKDVELRCDPISGHTALYWYRQSLGQGLEFLIYFQGNSAPDKSGLPSDRFSAERTGGSVSTLTIQRTQQEDSAVYLCASSLSGGGAAEAFFGQGTRLTVV.

This chain uses TRBV4-1 with TRBJ1-4; TRBD1 matches at 10 bases. Looked up from germline, CDR1 is MGHRA and CDR2 is YSYEKL. This CDR3 region has 16 residues. V lost 4 bases to trimming and J lost 2 bases; unmatched junction nucleotides: 4. CDR3 nucleotides: TGCGCCAGCAGCCGTGCGGACAGGGGGACTAATGAAAAACTGTTTTTT. As protein: CASSRADRGTNEKLFF.

The V gene is TRBV6-5, the J gene TRBJ2-3, with D possibly being TRBD1 (5 bases). Germline V lookup: CDR1 MNHEY, CDR2 SVGAGI. Trimming cost V 6 bases and J 2 bases, with 12 bases left between them. CDR3 length: 14 amino acids. The CDR3 DNA sequence: TGTGCCAGCAGGAAACGGACACCCACAGATACGCAGTATTTT. Translated, it gives CASRKRTPTDTQYF.

The V and J genes are TRBV6-5 and TRBJ1-6; 9 nucleotides match TRBD1. This CDR3 has 13 residues. Germline V gives CDR1 MNHEY, CDR2 SVGAGI. V gave up 6 bases and J gave up 9 bases; unmatched junction bases: 3. Written as DNA, the CDR3 is TGTGCCAGCAGGGGGACAGGGCCTTCACCCCTCCACTTT. Its protein product is CASRGTGPSPLHF.

The chain joins TRBV7-9 to TRBJ1-1; D gene ambiguous. Looked up from germline, CDR1 is SEHNR and CDR2 is FQNEAQ (reference sequence). CDR3 length equals 13 residues. Trimming cost V 8 bases and J 0 bases, with 10 bases left between them. This CDR3 reads CASLLGMNTEAFF. The CDR3 coding sequence is TGTGCCAGCCTCCTGGGGATGAACACTGAAGCTTTCTTT.

V usage is TRBV7-9 and J usage is TRBJ1-5, with D hard to call. Deletions cut 5 bases from V and 1 base from J, with 9 bases between. Germline V lookup: CDR1 SEHNR, CDR2 FQNEAQ (reference sequence). The CDR3 is made up of 14 amino acids. This CDR3 is CASSPDLSNQPQHF. CDR3 nucleotide sequence: TGTGCCAGCAGCCCGGACTTGAGCAATCAGCCCCAGCATTTT.

The chain couples TRBV27 to TRBJ2-2; 10 nucleotides line up with TRBD1. V dropped 8 bases and J dropped 7; count of bases not matched to a gene: 10. CDR3 length: 15 amino acids. CDR1 and CDR2 (germline): MNHEY, SMNVEV (reference sequence). CDR3 residues: CASLDRGRFGGELFF. The DNA for the CDR3 is TGTGCCAGCCTAGACAGGGGGCGCTTTGGCGGGGAGCTGTTTTTT.

The J gene is TRBJ2-1, the V gene TRBV27; 9 bases agree with TRBD1. After removal of 6 bases from V and 7 bases from J, the junction contained 13 bases not matched to a gene. The CDR3 covers 16 residues. Germline-derived CDR1 and CDR2 are MNHEY and SMNVEV (reference sequence). CDR3 sequence reads: CASSLTGGLGLNEQFF. The DNA for the CDR3 is TGTGCCAGCAGCTTAACAGGGGGCTTGGGGTTGAATGAGCAGTTCTTC.

The V call is TRBV4-1, the J call TRBJ2-1; the D gene is possibly TRBD2 (7 bases). Deletions cut 7 bases from V and 8 bases from J, with 21 bases between. Per the germline V gene, CDR1 is MGHRA and CDR2 is YSYEKL. The CDR3 totals 15 residues. The CDR3 protein is CASTQPGGRLYEQFF. CDR3 nucleotides: TGCGCCAGCACGCAACCGGGGGGCCGGTTGTATGAGCAGTTCTTC.

The chain has TRBV29-1 and TRBJ2-6; D might be TRBD1 (5 bases). V was pared by 6 bases and J by 9 bases, with 15 bases between. The CDR3 covers 13 residues. CDR1 and CDR2 from the germline V gene are SQVTM and ANQGSEA. Here the CDR3 DNA reads TGCAGCGTCAGGGTTCCCACCAACAACGTCCTGACTTTC. This encodes CSVRVPTNNVLTF. The variable domain in full, with the rest retrieved from reference TRBV29-1 and TRBJ2-6, is SAVISQKPSRDICQRGTSLTIQCQVDSQVTMMFWYRQQPGQSLTLIATANQGSEATYESGFVIDKFPISRPNLTFSTLTVSNMSPEDSSIYLCSVRVPTNNVLTFGAGSRLTVL.